This is a list of T cell receptor beta chains from one sample in a study of T cell responses to AZD1222 COVID-19 vaccine. Produced via immunoSEQ multiplex PCR; TCRdb's table is partial and in-frame only. Of approximately 140,000 clones listed, just over 90% are singletons. The starting material was peripheral blood, obtained on day 0 of AZD1222 vaccination. All receptors come from an adult in good health. Each CDR3 is given with its conserved first and last residue. The D gene is left open where the match is weak. The size entry is marked missing in some rows and otherwise reads once, few, many or a size class.

d_call j_call v_call clone_size cdr3_aa cdr3_nt
NA TRBJ1-2 TRBV6-1 NA CASSEDLSRRKGYTF TGTGCCAGCAGTGAAGACCTATCCCGGCGCAAGGGCTACACCTTC
NA TRBJ2-3 TRBV9 NA CASSVYPGTDTQYF TGTGCCAGCAGCGTATATCCGGGCACAGATACGCAGTATTTT
TRBD1 TRBJ1-1 TRBV6-5 NA CASSYSTGEVGTEAFF TGTGCCAGCAGTTACTCGACAGGGGAAGTGGGCACTGAAGCTTTCTTT
NA TRBJ2-5 TRBV7-6 NA CASSLPGTGQETQYF TGTGCCAGCAGCTTACCCGGGACTGGCCAAGAGACCCAGTACTTC
NA TRBJ1-6 TRBV12-3/TRBV12-4 NA CASRAGDSPLHF TGTGCCAGCAGAGCAGGGGATTCACCCCTCCACTTT
NA TRBJ1-4 TRBV5-5 NA CASSPGVTTNEKLFF TGTGCCAGCAGCCCGGGAGTCACAACTAATGAAAAACTGTTTTTT
TRBD1 TRBJ1-5 TRBV6-4 NA CASSRGIDQPQHF TGTGCCAGCAGCAGGGGGATAGATCAGCCCCAGCATTTT
TRBD2 TRBJ2-1 TRBV29-1 NA CSAAGLAGGSLYNEQFF TGCAGCGCCGCGGGACTAGCGGGGGGTTCCCTCTACAATGAGCAGTTCTTC
TRBD2 TRBJ2-5 TRBV7-6 NA CASSLLAGGETQYF TGTGCCAGCAGCTTATTAGCGGGAGGGGAGACCCAGTACTTC
NA TRBJ1-1 TRBV25-1 NA CASSEYGGTEAFF TGTGCCAGCAGTGAATACGGAGGGACTGAAGCTTTCTTT
TRBD1 TRBJ2-3 TRBV6-2/TRBV6-3 NA CASSYGQGGATQYF TGTGCCAGCAGTTACGGACAGGGGGGTGCTACGCAGTATTTT
NA TRBJ2-5 TRBV1 once CTSSHPYRGGETQYF TGCACCAGCAGCCACCCCTACCGGGGCGGAGAGACCCAGTACTTC
NA TRBJ1-3 TRBV29-1 NA CSVLDPNSGNTIYF TGCAGCGTCCTCGACCCTAACTCTGGAAACACCATATATTTT
NA TRBJ2-7 TRBV6-5 NA CASQPGPSLGEQYF TGTGCCAGCCAGCCGGGACCAAGCTTGGGGGAGCAGTACTTC
NA TRBJ2-1 TRBV29-1 NA CSVGLVGSGVSNEQFF TGCAGCGTGGGGCTAGTGGGGAGCGGCGTCTCCAATGAGCAGTTCTTC
TRBD1 TRBJ1-5 TRBV19 NA CASRTRDRGAQPQHF TGTGCCAGTAGAACCCGGGACAGGGGGGCTCAGCCCCAGCATTTT
NA TRBJ2-1 TRBV5-1 NA CASSFGLVFNEQFF TGCGCCAGCAGCTTCGGCTTGGTATTCAATGAGCAGTTCTTC
NA TRBJ2-1 TRBV11-3 NA CASSLGLGMYNEQFF TGTGCCAGCAGCTTAGGGCTGGGGATGTACAATGAGCAGTTCTTC
NA TRBJ2-7 TRBV4-1 NA CASSLRTGYEQYF TGCGCCAGCAGCCTCAGGACGGGATACGAGCAGTACTTC
NA TRBJ1-1 TRBV5-1 NA CASSQRRGTEAFF TGCGCCAGCAGCCAACGTCGTGGCACTGAAGCTTTCTTT
TRBD2 TRBJ2-1 TRBV5-4 once CASSSEGELAGPPSYNEQFF TGTGCCAGCAGCTCGGAGGGGGAACTAGCGGGACCCCCGTCCTACAATGAGCAGTTCTTC
NA TRBJ1-1 TRBV6-4 NA CASSDSGNTEAFF TGTGCCAGCAGTGACTCCGGGAACACTGAAGCTTTCTTT
NA TRBJ2-1 TRBV2 NA CASRDRDLNYNEQFF TGTGCCAGCAGGGACCGGGACTTAAACTACAATGAGCAGTTCTTC
TRBD1 TRBJ1-1 TRBV5-1 NA CASSSTGDTEAFF TGCGCCAGCAGCTCAACAGGGGACACTGAAGCTTTCTTT
NA TRBJ1-6 TRBV19 NA CASSILAGRDSPLHF TGTGCCAGTAGTATTTTAGCAGGGAGGGATTCACCCCTCCACTTT
NA TRBJ1-1 TRBV7-3 NA CASSQVGLTPRGLNTEAFF TGTGCCAGCAGCCAGGTGGGCCTCACCCCCAGGGGATTGAACACTGAAGCTTTCTTT
TRBD1 TRBJ1-1 TRBV30 once CAWSVRGRGAEAFF TGTGCCTGGAGTGTGAGGGGGCGCGGAGCTGAAGCTTTCTTT
NA TRBJ2-7 TRBV10-1 NA CASSERSVREQYF TGCGCCAGCAGTGAACGTAGCGTGAGGGAGCAGTACTTC
TRBD2 TRBJ2-7 TRBV6-6 NA CASSRKGLAEVFSYEQYF TGTGCCAGCAGTCGGAAGGGACTAGCGGAAGTCTTCTCCTACGAGCAGTACTTC
NA TRBJ1-2 TRBV6-2/TRBV6-3 NA CASSYYPTNYGYTF TGTGCCAGCAGTTACTATCCCACTAACTATGGCTACACCTTC
TRBD1 TRBJ1-2 TRBV27 NA CASSVTGAAYGYTF TGTGCCAGCAGTGTGACAGGGGCCGCCTATGGCTACACCTTC
NA TRBJ2-2 TRBV11-3 NA CASSLIRGGTGELFF TGTGCCAGCAGCTTAATCAGGGGAGGCACCGGGGAGCTGTTTTTT
TRBD1 TRBJ1-6 TRBV19 NA CASSVGQGNSPLHF TGTGCCAGTAGTGTGGGACAGGGGAATTCACCCCTCCACTTT
NA TRBJ2-1 TRBV4-2 NA CASSQVQGGHGEQFF TGTGCCAGCAGCCAAGTGCAGGGGGGCCATGGGGAGCAGTTCTTC
TRBD1 TRBJ1-2 TRBV5-1 few CASSLGQGAYGYTF TGCGCCAGCAGCTTGGGACAGGGGGCTTATGGCTACACCTTC
NA TRBJ2-1 TRBV6-6 NA CASSSNARGNEQFF TGTGCCAGCAGTTCCAACGCAAGGGGTAATGAGCAGTTCTTC
NA TRBJ2-7 TRBV7-9 once CASSLDSKYEQYF TGTGCCAGCAGCTTAGATTCCAAATACGAGCAGTACTTC
TRBD2 TRBJ2-7 TRBV6-2/TRBV6-3 NA CASTPGGVAGSYEQYF TGTGCCAGCACCCCAGGCGGGGTAGCGGGGTCCTACGAGCAGTACTTC
NA TRBJ1-3 TRBV12-3/TRBV12-4 NA CASSSGTGNTIYF TGTGCCAGCAGTAGCGGGACTGGAAACACCATATATTTT
NA TRBJ2-7 TRBV2 NA CASSVGVPYEQYF TGTGCCAGCAGTGTGGGAGTGCCCTACGAGCAGTACTTC
NA TRBJ2-3 TRBV7-3 NA CASSLEGYGDTQYF TGTGCCAGCAGCTTAGAGGGATACGGAGATACGCAGTATTTT
NA TRBJ1-6 TRBV9 NA CASSEEGTYNSPLHF TGTGCCAGCAGCGAGGAGGGTACCTATAATTCACCCCTCCACTTT
NA TRBJ1-2 TRBV29-1 NA CSAEGTGTRMRGYTF TGCAGCGCCGAAGGAACAGGGACCCGGATGAGAGGCTACACCTTC
NA TRBJ1-3 TRBV5-1 NA CASSLFLGDTIYF TGCGCCAGCAGCTTGTTCCTTGGTGACACCATATATTTT
TRBD1 TRBJ2-7 TRBV7-6 NA CASSLAAPGGYEQYF TGTGCCAGCAGCTTAGCGGCCCCAGGGGGCTACGAGCAGTACTTC